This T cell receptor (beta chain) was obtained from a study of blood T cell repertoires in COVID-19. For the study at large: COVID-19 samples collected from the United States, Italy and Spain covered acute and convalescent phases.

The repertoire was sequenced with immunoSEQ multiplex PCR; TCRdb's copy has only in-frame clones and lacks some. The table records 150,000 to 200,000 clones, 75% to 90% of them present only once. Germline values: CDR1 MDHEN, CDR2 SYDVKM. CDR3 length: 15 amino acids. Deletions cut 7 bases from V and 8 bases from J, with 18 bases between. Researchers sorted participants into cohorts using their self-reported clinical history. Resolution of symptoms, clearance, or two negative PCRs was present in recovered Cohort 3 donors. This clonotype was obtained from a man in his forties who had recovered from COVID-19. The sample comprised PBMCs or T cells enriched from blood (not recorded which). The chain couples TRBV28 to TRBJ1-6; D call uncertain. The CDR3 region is CASTLRVGWDSPLHF. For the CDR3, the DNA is TGTGCCAGCACCCTCCGGGTCGGGTGGGATTCACCCCTCCACTTT.